Each of the 27 T cell receptor beta chains below was sequenced from the same sample in a study of shared clonotypes between healthy human individuals. Only in-frame clones appear in the TCRdb table, and some are missing; sequencing was by immunoSEQ multiplex PCR. The sample lists under 650,000 clones; 96% were seen once. Sequencing used naive CD4+ T cells sorted from blood. Subset reported: CD45RA+ positively selected. These receptor sequences come from a woman aged 30 to 39 in good health.

The rearrangement links TRBV25-1 to TRBJ2-1, with D maybe TRBD2 (5 bases). CDR3 size: 12 residues. Germline V gene sequence: CDR1 MGHDK, CDR2 SYGVNS. V was clipped by 1 base and J by 13 bases, with 11 bases between them. The CDR3 reads CASSESSASQFF. The CDR3, as DNA: TGTGCCAGCAGTGAATCAAGTGCTAGCCAGTTCTTC. Complete variable domain (other parts from reference TRBV25-1 and TRBJ2-1): EADIYQTPRYLVIGTGKKITLECSQTMGHDKMYWYQQDPGMELHLIHYSYGVNSTEKGDLSSESTVSRIRTEHFPLTLESARPSHTSQYLCASSESSASQFFGPGTRLTVL.

For this clone: Additional DNA sequences in this sample encode the identical CDR3. The chain has TRBV25-1 and TRBJ2-5; TRBD2 might be the D (6 bases). V was pared by 3 bases and J by 5 bases, with 13 bases between. Per germline, CDR1 MGHDK and CDR2 SYGVNS. This CDR3 is 14 amino acids long. CDR3 sequence (DNA): TGTGCCAGCAGTGAGGGAGGATCCCAGGAGACCCAGTACTTC. Amino acid sequence: CASSEGGSQETQYF.

The rearrangement uses TRBV14 and TRBJ2-1; D perhaps matches TRBD2 (5 bases). Germline lookup yields CDR1 SGHDN and CDR2 FVKESK. This CDR3 has 12 amino acids. V was shortened by 4 bases and J by 9 bases, with 10 bases between the two germline ends. CDR3 coding DNA: TGTGCCAGCAGCCGAGCACGGGGTGAGCAGTTCTTC. This translates into CASSRARGEQFF.

V usage is TRBV4-2 and J usage is TRBJ1-1; D not certain. Germline assignment: CDR1 LGHNA and CDR2 YNFKEQ. This CDR3 has 13 amino acids. Deletions cut 4 bases from V and 6 bases from J, with 12 bases between. In DNA, the CDR3 is TGTGCCAGCAGCCCCACTGGCCACCCTGAAGCTTTCTTT. This gives the protein CASSPTGHPEAFF.

This chain links TRBV11-2 with TRBJ2-1, with D unresolved. The CDR3 has 13 amino acids. Trimming pared 3 bases from V and 7 bases from J, leaving 10 bases between. Germline CDR1 and CDR2: SGHAT and FQNNGV. CDR3 residues: CASSFSEENEQFF. CDR3 DNA: TGTGCCAGCAGCTTTTCGGAAGAAAATGAGCAGTTCTTC.

This chain links TRBV2 with TRBJ1-6; perhaps TRBD1 as D (5 bases). V lost 6 bases and J 5 bases, leaving 11 bases between the germline ends. The CDR3 extends over 14 amino acids. The germline gives CDR1 SNHLY, CDR2 FYNNEI. The CDR3 DNA reads as TGTGCCAGCAGAAGGGACGGCAATAATTCACCCCTCCACTTT. It is translated as CASRRDGNNSPLHF.

This rearrangement joins TRBV19 to TRBJ2-7; possibly TRBD2 for D (6 bases). V was cut by 5 bases and J by 2 bases, with 19 bases left in between. The CDR3 is 16 amino acids. Germline CDR1 reads LNHDA; CDR2 reads SQIVND (reference sequence). The CDR3 DNA is TGTGCCAGTAGTCCAAGACTAGAATTATGGGCCTACGAGCAGTACTTC. It specifies CASSPRLELWAYEQYF.

This clone was found once. In nucleotides, the CDR3 is TGTGCCAGCAGAACCGGGACAGGGGGCCCTCTCGCTCTGTTTTTT. Translating it yields CASRTGTGGPLALFF. The gene calls are TRBV28 and TRBJ1-4, with 12 bases aligning to TRBD1. The J segment lost 14 bases and the V segment lost 6 bases, leaving 13 bases of the junction unmatched. The length of the CDR3 is 15 residues. Germline V CDR1 and CDR2: MDHEN, SYDVKM.

V is TRBV29-1 and J is TRBJ2-1, with 7 bases fitting TRBD2. The V segment lost 4 bases and the J segment 1 base; nucleotides outside the gene matches: 4. Per germline, CDR1 SQVTM and CDR2 ANQGSEA. This CDR3 comprises 14 residues. CDR3 sequence: CSVGREHSYNEQFF. As DNA, the CDR3 is TGCAGCGTTGGGCGGGAGCATTCCTACAATGAGCAGTTCTTC.

CDR3 DNA sequence: TGTGCCAGTCAAGTAGCAGGGAACACTGAAGCTTTCTTT. Translated: CASQVAGNTEAFF. The genes are TRBV19 and TRBJ1-1; no clear D gene. Trimming took 8 bases from V and 1 from J, leaving 11 bases between them. The CDR3 is 13 residues long. Germline CDR1 LNHDA, CDR2 SQIVND (reference sequence).

This chain uses TRBV6-5 with TRBJ1-4; weak D call: TRBD1 (6 bases). Between the trimmed V and J ends, which lost 5 bases and 5 bases, there was a span of 9 bases. Germline loops: CDR1 MNHEY, CDR2 SVGAGI. The CDR3 loop spans 13 amino acids. CDR3 loop: CASSRTENEKLFF. The CDR3 bases are TGTGCCAGCAGTCGGACAGAGAATGAAAAACTGTTTTTT.

V usage is TRBV2 and J usage is TRBJ2-7; TRBD1 matches at 7 bases. The J segment lost 5 bases and the V segment lost 5 bases, leaving 9 bases of the junction unmatched. The germline V gene has CDR1 SNHLY and CDR2 FYNNEI. This CDR3 spans 14 amino acids. The CDR3 loop reads CASSIRQQGNEQYF. As DNA, the CDR3 is TGTGCCAGCAGTATACGTCAACAGGGGAACGAGCAGTACTTC.

The genes are TRBV5-1 and TRBJ2-2; no clear D gene. The CDR3 is made up of 15 amino acids. V lost 4 bases and J 7 bases, leaving 17 bases between the germline ends. Germline loops: CDR1 SGHRS, CDR2 YFSETQ. CDR3 coding DNA: TGCGCCAGCAGCCAAAATACAGATGTAGGCGGGGAGCTGTTTTTT. It is translated as CASSQNTDVGGELFF.

The rearrangement joins TRBV10-3 to TRBJ2-1; D remains ambiguous. V was trimmed by 3 bases and J by 9 bases, leaving 12 bases between them. CDR3 length: 13 amino acids. Germline CDR1 is ENHRY and CDR2 is SYGVKD. CDR3 amino acids: CAISDGLAREQFF. The CDR3 DNA reads TGTGCCATCAGTGACGGTTTAGCCCGTGAGCAGTTCTTC.

CDR3 DNA sequence: TGCGCCAGCAACAATAGGAGTCTGGGGGAGCTGTTTTTT. This gives the protein CASNNRSLGELFF. The rearrangement joins TRBV5-1 to TRBJ2-2; no definite D call. This CDR3 is 13 amino acids long. Trimming cost V 6 bases and J 8 bases, with 14 bases left between them. Germline loops: CDR1 SGHRS, CDR2 YFSETQ.

The V gene is TRBV27, the J gene TRBJ2-1; 8 nucleotides match TRBD2. CDR3 size: 13 residues. Germline V gene lookup returns CDR1 MNHEY and CDR2 SMNVEV (reference sequence). V was pared by 8 bases and J by 4 bases, with 4 bases of the junction left unmatched. The CDR3 sequence is CASATSVYNEQFF. CDR3 bases: TGTGCCAGCGCGACTAGCGTATACAATGAGCAGTTCTTC.

CDR3 bases: TGTGCCAGCAGCCCAGGGGGCTCTAATGAAAAACTGTTTTTT. Protein sequence: CASSPGGSNEKLFF. The chain has TRBV21-1 and TRBJ1-4; the D call TRBD1 from the table was never checked on the DNA. TRBV21-1 is a pseudogene locus. This CDR3 contains 14 residues.

This chain joins TRBV5-1 and TRBJ2-1, with D possibly called TRBD1 or TRBD2 (5 bases each). The germline V gene encodes CDR1 SGHRS and CDR2 YFSETQ. The germline V and J ends were trimmed by 3 bases and 5 bases, with 12 bases remaining between them. The CDR3 is 14 residues long. CDR3 amino acids: CASSSGPTNNEQFF. The CDR3 DNA sequence: TGCGCCAGCAGCTCGGGGCCCACTAACAATGAGCAGTTCTTC.

V and J are TRBV30 and TRBJ1-1, with D possibly TRBD1 on 5 matching bases. Germline V gene data show CDR1 as GTSNPN and CDR2 as SVGIG (reference sequence). V lost 5 bases to trimming and J lost 0 bases, with 16 bases between them. The CDR3 spans 15 residues. For the CDR3, the DNA is TGTGCCTGGGGCGGGGCGGTTAGGGTGAACACTGAAGCTTTCTTT. As protein: CAWGGAVRVNTEAFF.

This chain links TRBV5-1 with TRBJ2-3; 10 nucleotides match TRBD2. This CDR3 contains 18 residues. The ends lost 0 bases at V and 0 bases at J; junction bases unmatched: 7. CDR1 is SGHRS and CDR2 is YFSETQ in the germline V gene. CDR3 DNA: TGCGCCAGCAGCTTGGCACAAGGAGCGGGAGGGAGCACAGATACGCAGTATTTT. It is translated as CASSLAQGAGGSTDTQYF.

The chain links TRBV2 to TRBJ1-2; D is uncertain. This CDR3 comprises 11 residues. Trimming took off 6 bases at V and 4 bases at J, with 6 bases between the two ends. Germline V gene lookup returns CDR1 SNHLY and CDR2 FYNNEI. The CDR3, as DNA: TGTGCCAGCAGCCCGGGCTATGGCTACACCTTC. It is translated as CASSPGYGYTF.

V usage is TRBV28 and J usage is TRBJ2-2; D uncertain. The V and J ends lost 3 bases and 0 bases respectively, with 8 bases between them. Germline CDR1 reads MDHEN; CDR2 reads SYDVKM. This CDR3 region has 15 residues. Written as DNA, the CDR3 is TGTGCCAGCAGTTTGCCAAAAGCGAACACCGGGGAGCTGTTTTTT. Its protein is CASSLPKANTGELFF.

V is TRBV5-1 and J is TRBJ2-7, with a tentative D call TRBD1 (5 bases). Germline CDR1 reads SGHRS; CDR2 reads YFSETQ. This CDR3 has 12 residues. Trimming cost V 2 bases and J 5 bases, with 8 bases left between them. Here the CDR3 reads CASSLQAHEQYF. The CDR3 region has the DNA TGCGCCAGCAGCTTACAGGCCCACGAGCAGTACTTC.

The chain employs TRBV2 and TRBJ2-1; D possibly corresponds to TRBD1 (6 bases). From germline, CDR1 is SNHLY and CDR2 FYNNEI. Trimming removed 6 bases at V and 0 bases at J, with 12 bases between. The CDR3 consists of 15 residues. CDR3 residues: CASRDSRGSYNEQFF. The CDR3 bases are TGTGCCAGCAGAGATAGCAGGGGCTCCTACAATGAGCAGTTCTTC.

The J gene is TRBJ1-4, the V gene TRBV18; D is possibly TRBD1 (5 bases). Trimming removed 3 bases at V and 0 bases at J, with 11 bases between. Looked up from germline, CDR1 is KGHSH and CDR2 is LQKENI. The length of the CDR3 is 16 residues. CDR3 in amino acids: CASSPTDSATNEKLFF. Here the CDR3 DNA reads TGTGCCAGCTCACCGACAGACAGCGCAACTAATGAAAAACTGTTTTTT.

The chain joins TRBV5-4 to TRBJ1-3; 8 bases map to TRBD1. From germline, CDR1 is SGHNT and CDR2 YYREEE (reference sequence). The trim removed 4 bases at V and 4 bases at J, leaving 10 bases unmatched. CDR3 length: 16 residues. The CDR3 DNA follows: TGTGCCAGCAGCCAAGAAGCAGGGGGCTTGGGAAACACCATATATTTT. Its translation is CASSQEAGGLGNTIYF.

The J gene is TRBJ2-7, the V gene TRBV5-4; 12 bases agree with TRBD2. Unmatched junction bases numbered 6, after V lost 4 bases and J lost 4 bases. Per germline, CDR1 SGHNT and CDR2 YYREEE (reference sequence). The CDR3 has 15 amino acids. In DNA form, the CDR3 reads TGTGCCAGCAGCGCCGGGACTAGCGGGCGATACGAGCAGTACTTC. It translates to CASSAGTSGRYEQYF.